This T cell receptor beta chain was sequenced for a study of blood T cells in healthy people across ages. General study findings and limits: Not knowing donor CMV status may have confounded expanded clonotype changes. The percentage of naive T cells correlated strongly with TCR beta diversity.

In the case of this clonotype: Antigen specificity is unknown.

With a J-beta primer mix and a sample-barcoded 5' primer, a second PCR ran 7 to 11 cycles. Each cDNA molecule was tagged by a template-switch adaptor that had 12 random nucleotides. MiXCR, applied by TCRdb to the 5' RACE reads, yields one record per CDR3 protein. The profile shows roughly 1.7 million distinct CDR3 sequences, almost 35% of them singletons. CDR3 length: 14 residues. CDR1 and CDR2 from the germline V gene are MNHEY and SVGEGT. The junction had 7 bases not matched to a gene; V was cut back by 5 bases and J by 9 bases. The sample taken for sequencing was blood. J is TRBJ2-1 and V is TRBV6-2 or TRBV6-3, with 10 bases identical to TRBD2. This clonotype originated in a woman aged 25 to 39 in good health. The CDR3 is CASSILAGIGEQFF. In DNA form, the CDR3 reads TGTGCCAGCAGTATACTAGCGGGGATCGGTGAGCAGTTCTTC.